This paragraph reports one T cell receptor (beta chain). The sample originates from a study of blood T cell repertoires in COVID-19. Only in-frame clones appear in the TCRdb table, and some are missing; sequencing was by immunoSEQ multiplex PCR. This sample has 200,000 or so clones; 75% to 90% occur once, and the top ten carry 2% to 2.5%. The germline gives CDR1 MNHEY, CDR2 SVGAGI. V dropped 2 bases and J dropped 1 base, with 12 bases sitting between them. This CDR3 is built from 15 residues. This receptor was identified in a woman between 35 and 50 years old with acute COVID-19. The chain has TRBV6-5 and TRBJ2-7; D may be TRBD2 (6 bases). Sequencing input: PBMCs or T cells enriched from blood (not recorded which). The CDR3 DNA sequence: TGTGCCAGCAGTTACGGAGGGGAGCGGTCCTACGAGCAGTACTTC. It codes for CASSYGGERSYEQYF.